This T cell receptor (beta chain) was sequenced in a study of CD4+ T cells in melanoma (dated 2022 in TCRdb). Study-wide context: Neoantigen-specific CD4+ T cells in human melanoma were investigated in the study. Broad study findings and their caveats: Neoantigen-specific CD4+ T cells were reported to be correlated with the function of CD8+ T cells, macrophages and B cells. Neoantigen-specific CD4+ T cells in melanoma were reported to have a range of differentiation states.

The library relied on the immunoSEQ multiplex PCR assay. TCRdb re-hosts the immuneACCESS table, in-frame sequences only. Its copies lack some clones; in the studies checked, an unresolved V gene accounts for under half of them, and the cause for the rest is not known. The sample table holds 90,000 to 130,000 clones, of which 92% were seen once. The ten largest clones take up roughly 3.1% of the sample. Donors were patients with melanoma. Notes on this clone: Which antigen it targets is not known. It has no much larger one-base neighbor in the sample; base qualities were not kept.

This TCR derives from a human donor with melanoma. Sample: peripheral blood.

The DNA sequence follows: TGTGCCAGCAGTGAAGGGCGGACAGGGGGCACTGAAGCTTTCTTT. It encodes CASSEGRTGGTEAFF. The chain uses TRBV6-1 and TRBJ1-1, and 10 junctional nucleotides match TRBD1. Based on the germline V gene, the CDR1 and CDR2 sequences are MNHNS and SASEGT. The CDR3 holds 15 amino acids from the cysteine to the phenylalanine. The only DNA kept is the CDR3, 45 bases in frame from the first base. V trim: 1 base; J trim: 4 bases; unmatched bases: 3.